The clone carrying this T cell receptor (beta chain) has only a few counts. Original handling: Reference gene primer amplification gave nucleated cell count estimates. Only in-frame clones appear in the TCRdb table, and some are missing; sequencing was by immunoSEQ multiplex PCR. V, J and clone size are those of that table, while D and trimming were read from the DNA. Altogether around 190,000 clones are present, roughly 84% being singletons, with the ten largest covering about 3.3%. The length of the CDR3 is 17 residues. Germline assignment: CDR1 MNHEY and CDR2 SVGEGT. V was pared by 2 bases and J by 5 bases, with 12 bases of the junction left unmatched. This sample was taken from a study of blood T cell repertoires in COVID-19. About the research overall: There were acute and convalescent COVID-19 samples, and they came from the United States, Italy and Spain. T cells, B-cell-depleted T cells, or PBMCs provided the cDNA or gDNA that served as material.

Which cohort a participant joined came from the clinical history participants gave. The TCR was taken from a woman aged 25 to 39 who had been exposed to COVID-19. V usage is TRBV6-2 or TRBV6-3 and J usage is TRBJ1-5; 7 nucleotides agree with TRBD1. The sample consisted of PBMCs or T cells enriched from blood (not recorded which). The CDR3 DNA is TGTGCCAGCAGTTACAACAAACAGGGGTGGGATGATCAGCCCCAGCATTTT. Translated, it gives CASSYNKQGWDDQPQHF.